Presented here are 27 T cell receptor beta chains from one specimen sequenced in a study of blood T cell repertoires in COVID-19. Sequencing was performed with immunoSEQ multiplex PCR; in TCRdb, only in-frame clones are kept and a portion is missing. The data hold over 300,000 clones, with 75% to 85% observed a single time. The source material was peripheral blood. These receptors were obtained from a human donor in a cohort sampled during active COVID-19.

The gene calls are TRBV7-2 and TRBJ1-2; 7 bases line up with TRBD1. Germline-derived CDR1 and CDR2 are SGHTA and FQGNSA. Trimming at V came to 3 bases and at J to 4 bases, leaving 5 bases not matched to a gene. The CDR3 extends over 14 amino acids. CDR3 bases: TGTGCCAGCAGCTTGGGGACAGACTTCTATGGCTACACCTTC. Its translation is CASSLGTDFYGYTF.

The chain has TRBV12-3 or TRBV12-4 and TRBJ2-7, with a possible D match to TRBD2 (6 bases). V lost 7 bases to trimming and J lost 3 bases, with 13 bases between them. This CDR3 region has 13 residues. CDR3 in amino acids: CASKTGTFYEQYF. CDR3 nucleotide sequence: TGTGCCAGCAAAACGGGGACTTTCTACGAGCAGTACTTC.

The J gene is TRBJ2-1, the V gene TRBV2; a weak D match, TRBD2 (6 bases). The CDR3 consists of 14 residues. Germline V gives CDR1 SNHLY, CDR2 FYNNEI. Trimming removed 8 bases at V and 10 bases at J, with 21 bases between. This chain's CDR3 is CASRRGDLRKEQFF. The CDR3 region has the DNA TGTGCCAGCCGGCGGGGTGACCTTAGGAAGGAGCAGTTCTTC.

The chain couples TRBV7-9 to TRBJ1-2, with 7 positions matching TRBD1. The CDR3 extends over 14 amino acids. The V gene's germline CDR1 is SEHNR and CDR2 FQNEAQ (reference sequence). The junction had 6 bases not matched to a gene; V was cut back by 5 bases and J by 3 bases. The chain's CDR3 is CASSPTGEYYGYTF. The CDR3 coding sequence is TGTGCCAGCAGCCCCACAGGGGAATACTATGGCTACACCTTC.

The chain uses TRBV4-1 and TRBJ2-7, with 10 bases identical to TRBD1. CDR1 and CDR2 from the germline V gene are MGHRA and YSYEKL. This CDR3 comprises 15 residues. V shed 0 bases and J 2 bases; nucleotides not matched to a gene: 1. CDR3 amino acids: CASSQDDRGPYEQYF. CDR3 DNA: TGCGCCAGCAGCCAAGATGACAGGGGGCCCTACGAGCAGTACTTC.

V gene TRBV14 combines with J gene TRBJ2-1, with D possibly being TRBD2 (6 bases). CDR1 SGHDN and CDR2 FVKESK come from the germline V gene. With 4 bases removed from V and 8 bases from J, the gap between germline ends came to 12 bases. The CDR3 length is 13 residues. The CDR3 loop is CASSLWRVHEQFF. CDR3 DNA sequence: TGTGCCAGCAGCCTCTGGAGGGTTCATGAGCAGTTCTTC. The whole variable domain, remainder taken from reference TRBV14 and TRBJ2-1, is EAGVTQFPSHSVIEKGQTVTLRCDPISGHDNLYWYRRVMGKEIKFLLHFVKESKQDESGMPNNRFLAERTGGTYSTLKVQPAELEDSGVYFCASSLWRVHEQFFGPGTRLTVL.

This chain uses TRBV7-3 with TRBJ2-1; tentatively, D is TRBD2 (5 bases). The germline V gene encodes CDR1 SGHTA and CDR2 FQGTGA. CDR3 length: 15 amino acids. The ends were cut back, 2 bases at V and 0 bases at J, with 8 bases in the middle. In nucleotides, the CDR3 is TGTGCCAGCAGCTTAGACGGGAACTCCTACAATGAGCAGTTCTTC. Amino acids: CASSLDGNSYNEQFF. Variable domain in full (rest from reference TRBV7-3 and TRBJ2-1): GAGVSQTPSNKVTEKGKYVELRCDPISGHTALYWYRQSLGQGPEFLIYFQGTGAADDSGLPNDRFFAVRPEGSVSTLKIQRTERGDSAVYLCASSLDGNSYNEQFFGPGTRLTVL.

This chain joins TRBV6-1 and TRBJ1-6, with D possibly TRBD1 on 6 matching bases. CDR1 is MNHNS and CDR2 is SASEGT in the germline V gene. Trimming left V 2 bases short and J 10 bases short, with 15 bases between. The CDR3 runs to 15 residues. CDR3 amino acids: CASSELVGQGSPLHF. DNA for the CDR3: TGTGCCAGCAGTGAATTGGTGGGGCAGGGGTCACCCCTCCACTTT.

The V gene is TRBV25-1, the J gene TRBJ2-1; TRBD2 agrees at 8 bases. The ends lost 5 bases at V and 7 bases at J; junction bases unmatched: 4. This CDR3 comprises 13 residues. Germline loops: CDR1 MGHDK, CDR2 SYGVNS. The CDR3 is CASSPGGQNEQFF. The CDR3 nucleotides read TGTGCCAGCAGTCCGGGGGGGCAAAATGAGCAGTTCTTC.

The genes are TRBV4-2 and TRBJ2-5; TRBD2 might be the D (5 bases). The CDR3 totals 17 residues. CDR1 is LGHNA, CDR2 YNFKEQ, per germline. The V gene lost 0 bases and the J gene lost 5 bases, with 19 bases spanning the gap. The CDR3 DNA follows: TGTGCCAGCAGCCAAGAAATCAAGGGATCGGGGTCGGAGACCCAGTACTTC. Protein product: CASSQEIKGSGSETQYF.

On this clone: This clone may be a read error of a much larger clone one base away. This CDR3 is also generated by other DNA sequences in the sample. The gene calls are TRBV6-5 and TRBJ2-7, with D tentatively TRBD1 (8 bases). Per germline, CDR1 MNHEY and CDR2 SVGAGI. The CDR3 is 15 amino acids. Deletions cut 0 bases from V and 2 bases from J, with 11 bases between. CDR3 amino acids: CASSYSTGGAYEQYF. The DNA of the CDR3 is TGTGCCAGCAGTTACTCCACAGGGGGGGCCTACGAGCAGTACTTC.

The rearrangement joins TRBV20-1 to TRBJ2-1; 10 bases fit TRBD2. J lost 7 bases, V lost 3 bases, and 9 bases had no gene match. In germline, CDR1 is DFQATT, CDR2 SNEGSKA (reference sequence). The CDR3 extends over 15 amino acids. DNA of the CDR3: TGCAGTGCTAGTTTAGGTAGTAGCGGGGGGAATGAGCAGTTCTTC. Protein: CSASLGSSGGNEQFF.

The V and J genes are TRBV4-1 and TRBJ2-7; D perhaps matches TRBD2 (5 bases). This CDR3 has 16 amino acids. V lost 3 bases and J lost 4, with 19 bases in between. Germline V gene sequence: CDR1 MGHRA, CDR2 YSYEKL. Here the CDR3 reads CASSQERRKGEYEQYF. The CDR3 DNA is TGCGCCAGCAGCCAGGAGAGGAGAAAGGGAGAATACGAGCAGTACTTC.

This clone was seen a handful of times. The chain is built from TRBV15 and TRBJ1-5; weak D call: TRBD1 (5 bases). CDR1 is LNHNV, CDR2 YYDKDF, per germline (reference sequence). V gave up 3 bases and J gave up 4 bases, with 7 bases separating them. This CDR3 is 13 amino acids long. CDR3 DNA: TGTGCCACCAGCAGGAAGGGGAATCAGCCCCAGCATTTT. Translation: CATSRKGNQPQHF.

The gene calls are TRBV25-1 and TRBJ2-7; D is possibly TRBD2 (6 bases). The CDR3 extends over 13 amino acids. The germline V and J ends were trimmed by 7 bases and 3 bases, with 13 bases remaining between them. Germline CDR1 reads MGHDK; CDR2 reads SYGVNS. This CDR3 is CASIPLGGYEQYF. DNA for the CDR3: TGTGCCAGCATTCCATTGGGGGGCTACGAGCAGTACTTC.

The rearrangement links TRBV5-8 to TRBJ1-4, with 12 bases matching TRBD1. Germline V gives CDR1 SGHTS, CDR2 YDEGEE. The CDR3 has 18 amino acids. Unmatched junction bases numbered 14, after V lost 4 bases and J lost 7 bases. The CDR3 protein is CASSGGTGGIFGFEKLFF. In DNA form, the CDR3 reads TGTGCCAGCAGCGGAGGGACAGGGGGCATCTTTGGATTTGAAAAACTGTTTTTT.

The chain combines TRBV6-5 with TRBJ1-4; 7 nucleotides line up with TRBD1. Germline V gene lookup returns CDR1 MNHEY and CDR2 SVGAGI. The CDR3 is 13 amino acids. Trimming at V came to 6 bases and at J to 7 bases, leaving 5 bases not matched to a gene. The CDR3 here is CASRGQEAEKLFF. The DNA of the CDR3 is TGTGCCAGCAGAGGACAGGAGGCTGAAAAACTGTTTTTT.

The chain recombines TRBV7-9 with TRBJ1-1; TRBD1 might be the D (6 bases). CDR1 and CDR2 (germline): SEHNR, FQNEAQ (reference sequence). Trimming cost V 2 bases and J 3 bases, with 19 bases left between them. The CDR3 runs to 17 residues. The CDR3 is CASSLKVGGGLYTEAFF. For the CDR3, the DNA is TGTGCCAGCAGCTTAAAGGTTGGGGGCGGCCTCTACACTGAAGCTTTCTTT.

V usage is TRBV19 and J usage is TRBJ1-1; a possible D gene is TRBD1 (6 bases). Germline V CDR1 and CDR2: LNHDA, SQIVND (reference sequence). The CDR3 runs to 14 residues. V lost 4 bases, J lost 6 bases, and 15 bases lay in between. The CDR3 coding sequence is TGTGCCAGTAGTACCCTCCAGGGGTCCGCTGAAGCTTTCTTT. Translated, it gives CASSTLQGSAEAFF.

The CDR3 DNA follows: TGTGCCAGCAAGCACAGGGTTTCGACACCCCTCCACTTT. It encodes CASKHRVSTPLHF. The V and J genes are TRBV2 and TRBJ1-6; D might be TRBD1 (6 bases). This CDR3 comprises 13 residues. V lost 7 bases to trimming and J lost 11 bases, with 15 bases between them. Germline V gene lookup returns CDR1 SNHLY and CDR2 FYNNEI.

This chain uses TRBV7-9 with TRBJ2-6; possibly TRBD2 for D (6 bases). CDR3 length: 15 amino acids. Germline V lookup: CDR1 SEHNR, CDR2 FQNEAQ (reference sequence). The ends were cut back, 5 bases at V and 3 bases at J, with 11 bases in the middle. CDR3 loop: CASSPVGGGANVLTF. The CDR3 nucleotides read TGTGCCAGCAGCCCCGTCGGGGGTGGGGCCAACGTCCTGACTTTC.

As for this clone: At the DNA level, this CDR3 is encoded by other sequences in the same sample as well. This rearrangement joins TRBV6-5 to TRBJ1-1, with a possible D match to TRBD1 (5 bases). The CDR3 has 12 amino acids. Trimming took off 6 bases at V and 1 base at J, with 6 bases between the two ends. Per the germline V gene, CDR1 is MNHEY and CDR2 is SVGAGI. The CDR3 nucleotides read TGTGCCAGCAGGGGGGGGAACACTGAAGCTTTCTTT. Translation gives CASRGGNTEAFF.

This clone was detected a few times. The genes are TRBV2 and TRBJ1-6, with 8 bases fitting TRBD1. There are 13 residues in the CDR3. Germline V gives CDR1 SNHLY, CDR2 FYNNEI. Unmatched junction bases numbered 3, after V lost 7 bases and J lost 7 bases. CDR3 sequence: CASIDRGNSPLHF. DNA for the CDR3: TGTGCCAGCATTGACAGGGGCAATTCACCCCTCCACTTT.

Concerning this clone: A junction end diverges from the germline sequence, so it may reflect a read error. This rearrangement joins TRBV19 to TRBJ1-1; 9 bases map to TRBD1. Germline V gene sequence: CDR1 LNHDA, CDR2 SQIVND (reference sequence). The CDR3 is made up of 12 amino acids. The CDR3 DNA reads as TGTGCCAGTAGTACACAGGGGGCTGAGGCTTTCTTT. Translation gives CASSTQGAEAFF.

The J gene is TRBJ1-1, the V gene TRBV2; D is unclear. Trimming stripped 8 bases from V and 0 bases from J, with 10 bases between. CDR1 SNHLY and CDR2 FYNNEI come from the germline V gene. CDR3 length: 13 residues. The DNA for the CDR3 is TGTGCCAGCGGAGAGGAGCTGAACACTGAAGCTTTCTTT. This codes for CASGEELNTEAFF.

CDR3 DNA: TGTGCCAGCAGGGTAGACAGGGATAATTCACCCCTCCACTTT. Translated: CASRVDRDNSPLHF. The chain carries TRBV25-1 and TRBJ1-6, with 7 nucleotides matching TRBD1. Germline CDR1 MGHDK, CDR2 SYGVNS. J lost 5 bases, V lost 6 bases, and 4 bases had no gene match. The CDR3 is 14 residues long.

The rearrangement joins TRBV21-1 to TRBJ2-3; the D call of TRBD2 is as the table states it, not checked on the DNA. TRBV21-1 is listed as a pseudogene. The CDR3 runs to 15 residues. DNA of the CDR3: TGTGCCAGCAGCAAAGCGGGGGGGAGCACAGATACGCAGTATTTT. It yields the protein CASSKAGGSTDTQYF.